These 3 T cell receptor beta chains originate from one sample sequenced in a study of beta chain features in type 1 diabetes. cDNA synthesis used the whole RNA isolate, giving expressed TCRB sequences. TCRdb keeps only in-frame clones here, not all; method: immunoSEQ multiplex PCR. The repertoire holds around 180,000 clones, roughly 8% seen once, with roughly 0.5% in the top ten. Study-level results: A moderate, significant TCRB CDR3 shortening appeared in type 1 diabetes across four CD4+ subsets.

These receptors have no identified antigens. The specimen was central memory CD4+ T cells from blood. These TCRs come from a man younger than 30 with type 1 diabetes.

This chain uses TRBV19 with TRBJ2-1; no reliable D call. The CDR3 covers 15 residues. With 6 bases removed from V and 5 bases from J, the gap between germline ends came to 17 bases. Germline CDR1 is LNHDA and CDR2 is SQIVND (reference sequence). CDR3 region: CASSLDPSIDNEQFF. The CDR3 DNA sequence: TGTGCCAGTAGCCTTGACCCTAGTATCGACAATGAGCAGTTCTTC.

This clone occurred a few times. The V call is TRBV9, the J call TRBJ1-2; no reliable D call. The CDR3 runs to 15 residues. Germline CDR1 and CDR2: SGDLS and YYNGEE. Trimming stripped 0 bases from V and 4 bases from J, with 13 bases between. The CDR3 DNA reads as TGTGCCAGCAGCGTAGGACCGACTCAAGGCTATGGCTACACCTTC. Translation: CASSVGPTQGYGYTF.

In its sample, this clone was seen a few times. Without the conserved terminal phenylalanine or tryptophan, this CDR3 likely stems from a read error. Because the CDR3's place on the DNA is in doubt, the DNA is left out and the CDR3 is given as listed by TCRdb. J is TRBJ1-2 and V is TRBV4-3. Germline CDR1 reads LGHNA; CDR2 reads YSLEER. Both ends counted, the CDR3 spans 11 residues. Here the CDR3 reads CASSQVPDGSS.